What follows are 27 T cell receptor beta chains derived from one specimen sequenced in a study of blood T cell repertoires in COVID-19. Only in-frame clones appear in the TCRdb table, and some are missing; sequencing was by immunoSEQ multiplex PCR. The data hold under 95,000 clones, with over 75% observed a single time. Sequencing input: peripheral blood. Receptor source: a man aged 50-60 years with acute or convalescent COVID-19.

The chain couples TRBV7-6 to TRBJ1-5, with 9 positions matching TRBD1. The CDR3 length is 16 residues. V lost 4 bases and J lost 1; bases outside the gene matches: 5. Germline loops: CDR1 SGHVS, CDR2 FNYEAQ. This CDR3 is CASSWTGVISNQPQHF. CDR3 DNA sequence: TGTGCCAGCAGCTGGACAGGGGTAATAAGCAATCAGCCCCAGCATTTT.

For the CDR3, the DNA is TGTGCCAGTAGTTACCTGGAGGGGAACACTGAAGCTTTCTTT. Translated: CASSYLEGNTEAFF. The V and J genes are TRBV19 and TRBJ1-1; D uncertain. The CDR3 contains 14 residues. V was cut by 5 bases and J by 1 base, with 11 bases left in between. Germline lookup yields CDR1 LNHDA and CDR2 SQIVND (reference sequence).

The chain links TRBV5-1 to TRBJ1-6; D not certain. Germline values: CDR1 SGHRS, CDR2 YFSETQ. This CDR3 contains 15 residues. With 0 bases removed from V and 0 bases from J, the gap between germline ends came to 4 bases. CDR3 sequence (DNA): TGCGCCAGCAGCTTGGAGAGCTCCTATAATTCACCCCTCCACTTT. This sequence encodes CASSLESSYNSPLHF.

The chain's CDR3 is CASSPYGGAGEKLFF. The CDR3 DNA sequence: TGTGCCAGCTCACCATACGGAGGGGCCGGTGAAAAACTGTTTTTT. This chain connects TRBV18 to TRBJ1-4; weak D call: TRBD1 (5 bases). The V gene lost 2 bases and the J gene lost 7 bases, with 14 bases spanning the gap. The CDR3 consists of 15 residues. CDR1 and CDR2 from the germline V gene are KGHSH and LQKENI. The complete variable domain, with remaining parts taken from reference TRBV18 and TRBJ1-4, reads NAGVMQNPRHLVRRRGQEARLRCSPMKGHSHVYWYRQLPEEGLKFMVYLQKENIIDESGMPKERFSAEFPKEGPSILRIQQVVRGDSAAYFCASSPYGGAGEKLFFGSGTQLSVL.

This sequence joins TRBV7-2 and TRBJ2-5; a possible D gene is TRBD1 (5 bases). The CDR3 length is 16 residues. Germline assignment: CDR1 SGHTA and CDR2 FQGNSA. Trimming took 6 bases from V and 5 from J, leaving 22 bases between them. The CDR3 DNA reads TGTGCCAGCAGTAGTATGAGAGTCGAGCAGGGCGAGACCCAGTACTTC. Translation gives CASSSMRVEQGETQYF.

V is TRBV27 and J is TRBJ2-1; no clear D gene. Trimming removed 5 bases at V and 8 bases at J, with 19 bases between. This CDR3 comprises 15 residues. Germline V CDR1 and CDR2: MNHEY, SMNVEV (reference sequence). The CDR3 sequence: CASSPTLVLEYEQFF. The CDR3, as DNA: TGTGCCAGCAGTCCGACTCTTGTACTCGAGTATGAGCAGTTCTTC.

The J gene is TRBJ1-5, the V gene TRBV5-5, with D unclear. The CDR3 runs to 16 residues. Germline CDR1 is SGHKS and CDR2 is YYEKEE (reference sequence). Between the trimmed V and J ends, which lost 4 bases and 2 bases, there was a span of 16 bases. The CDR3 DNA follows: TGTGCCAGCAGCCTCGGGGTCAGGCTGGGCAATCAGCCCCAGCATTTT. Protein: CASSLGVRLGNQPQHF. The entire variable domain, with the rest obtained from reference TRBV5-5 and TRBJ1-5, is as follows: DAGVTQSPTHLIKTRGQQVTLRCSPISGHKSVSWYQQVLGQGPQFIFQYYEKEERGRGNFPDRFSARQFPNYSSELNVNALLLGDSALYLCASSLGVRLGNQPQHFGDGTRLSIL.

The gene calls are TRBV28 and TRBJ1-5; 7 bases line up with TRBD1. The CDR3 runs 14 residues. V dropped 7 bases and J dropped 5; count of bases not matched to a gene: 8. Germline V gives CDR1 MDHEN, CDR2 SYDVKM. The CDR3 loop reads CASKSDREDQPQHF. The DNA of the CDR3 is TGTGCCAGCAAATCCGACAGGGAGGATCAGCCCCAGCATTTT.

V usage is TRBV30 and J usage is TRBJ2-7; TRBD1 is a possible D gene (5 bases). The V and J ends lost 1 base and 3 bases respectively, with 7 bases between them. The CDR3 totals 12 residues. Germline CDR1 reads GTSNPN; CDR2 reads SVGIG (reference sequence). The CDR3 reads CAWSGRVYEQYF. In DNA, the CDR3 is TGTGCCTGGAGTGGCAGGGTCTACGAGCAGTACTTC.

The chain is built from TRBV4-3 and TRBJ2-1; 7 nucleotides match TRBD2. After removal of 1 base from V and 2 bases from J, the junction contained 2 bases not matched to a gene. The CDR3 consists of 15 residues. From germline, CDR1 is LGHNA and CDR2 YSLEER. As DNA, the CDR3 is TGCGCCAGCAGCCAAGGGACTAGTGCCTACAATGAGCAGTTCTTC. This translates into CASSQGTSAYNEQFF.

The rearrangement uses TRBV9 and TRBJ2-6; TRBD1 is a possible D gene (6 bases). Between the trimmed V and J ends, which lost 1 base and 3 bases, there was a span of 8 bases. The CDR3 spans 15 residues. CDR1 and CDR2 from the germline V gene are SGDLS and YYNGEE. CDR3 loop: CASSVQGSGANVLTF. Written as DNA, the CDR3 is TGTGCCAGCAGCGTACAGGGGAGTGGGGCCAACGTCCTGACTTTC.

This clone was observed once. The V gene is TRBV3-1 (or the pseudogene TRBV3-2), the J gene TRBJ2-3; D remains unclear. V lost 4 bases and J lost 1, with 3 bases in between. The length of the CDR3 is 12 residues. Germline V gives CDR1 LGHDT, CDR2 YNNKEL (reference sequence). CDR3: CASSPGTDTQYF. The CDR3 DNA sequence: TGTGCCAGCAGCCCTGGCACAGATACGCAGTATTTT.

CDR3 bases: TGTGCCAGTAGAGACAGGGCGGGCACAGATACGCAGTATTTT. Translating it yields CASRDRAGTDTQYF. The chain employs TRBV19 and TRBJ2-3; 7 bases line up with TRBD1. J was trimmed by 1 base and V by 6 bases; bases with no gene match: 4. This CDR3 is 14 amino acids long. Germline V CDR1 and CDR2: LNHDA, SQIVND (reference sequence).

This chain uses TRBV6-2 or TRBV6-3 with TRBJ1-5; 7 nucleotides match TRBD1. From germline, CDR1 is MNHEY and CDR2 SVGEGT. This CDR3 is 13 amino acids long. Germline trimming cut 5 bases from V and 4 bases from J; bases unmatched to any gene: 2. CDR3 sequence: CASSAGQNQPQHF. The CDR3 DNA reads as TGTGCCAGCAGTGCGGGACAGAATCAGCCCCAGCATTTT.

This clone was counted a single time. V usage is TRBV6-2 or TRBV6-3 and J usage is TRBJ2-3, with 13 bases lining up with TRBD2. Germline CDR1 and CDR2: MNHEY and SVGEGT. CDR3 length equals 19 residues. The V segment lost 5 bases and the J segment 1 base; nucleotides outside the gene matches: 12. CDR3 sequence: CASSRTSGSLMSGTDTQYF. CDR3 nucleotide sequence: TGTGCCAGCAGTCGGACTAGCGGGAGCTTGATGTCTGGCACAGATACGCAGTATTTT.

This chain connects TRBV24-1 to TRBJ1-5; 10 bases agree with TRBD1. From germline, CDR1 is KGHDR and CDR2 SFDVKD. V dropped 2 bases and J dropped 6; count of bases not matched to a gene: 6. The CDR3 spans 16 residues. The CDR3 is CATSDWGTGESQPQHF. The DNA of the CDR3 is TGTGCCACCAGTGATTGGGGGACAGGGGAATCTCAGCCCCAGCATTTT.

The chain is built from TRBV6-1 and TRBJ2-1; TRBD1 aligns across 8 bases. The length of the CDR3 is 15 residues. V lost 3 bases to trimming and J lost 9 bases; unmatched junction nucleotides: 10. Germline V lookup: CDR1 MNHNS, CDR2 SASEGT. This CDR3 is CASSEGFRTGTEQFF. The CDR3 DNA is TGTGCCAGCAGTGAGGGCTTTAGGACAGGGACTGAGCAGTTCTTC.

J is TRBJ2-3 and V is TRBV25-1; D perhaps matches TRBD2 (5 bases). Trimming left V 6 bases short and J 0 bases short, with 22 bases between. CDR3 size: 18 residues. From germline, CDR1 is MGHDK and CDR2 SYGVNS. The CDR3 here is CASREEVEGSESTDTQYF. CDR3 in DNA: TGTGCCAGCAGGGAAGAGGTCGAGGGCAGTGAAAGCACAGATACGCAGTATTTT.

The rearrangement links TRBV5-5 to TRBJ1-5; tentatively, D is TRBD1 (6 bases). This CDR3 region has 15 residues. Germline CDR1 SGHKS, CDR2 YYEKEE (reference sequence). With 0 bases removed from V and 2 bases from J, the gap between germline ends came to 9 bases. CDR3 protein: CASSLAYRGNQPQHF. DNA for the CDR3: TGTGCCAGCAGCTTGGCCTACAGGGGCAATCAGCCCCAGCATTTT.

J is TRBJ1-5 and V is TRBV4-1; D is possibly TRBD1 (6 bases). Germline CDR1 MGHRA, CDR2 YSYEKL. The CDR3 length is 13 residues. Trimming took 4 bases from V and 11 from J, leaving 15 bases between them. CDR3 residues: CASSLRGGETQHF. The CDR3 DNA follows: TGCGCCAGCAGCCTAAGGGGGGGTGAGACCCAGCATTTT.

This chain uses TRBV12-3 or TRBV12-4 with TRBJ2-3; D not resolved. The CDR3 covers 12 residues. The germline V and J ends were trimmed by 3 bases and 9 bases, with 10 bases remaining between them. The DNA of the CDR3 is TGTGCCAGCAGTTTGAAGTCACAGACGCAGTATTTT. This codes for CASSLKSQTQYF.

The chain employs TRBV12-3 or TRBV12-4 and TRBJ1-2, with TRBD1 matching over 7 bases. The CDR3 runs 13 residues. V shed 5 bases, J shed 8 bases, and the junction held 8 bases outside the gene matches. The CDR3 sequence: CASSTRDSRGYTF. The CDR3 coding sequence is TGTGCCAGCAGTACCCGGGACAGTAGGGGCTACACCTTC.

The V and J genes are TRBV5-4 and TRBJ1-6; TRBD1 might be the D (5 bases). Germline V CDR1 and CDR2: SGHNT, YYREEE (reference sequence). V was pared by 0 bases and J by 7 bases, with 14 bases between. There are 16 residues in the CDR3. CDR3 sequence (DNA): TGTGCCAGCAGCTTGGCCTCTGGGGCCACAAATTCACCCCTCCACTTT. This translates into CASSLASGATNSPLHF.

The rearrangement links TRBV5-4 to TRBJ1-6; TRBD1 aligns across 7 bases. CDR1 SGHNT and CDR2 YYREEE come from the germline V gene (reference sequence). The CDR3 totals 16 residues. J gave up 8 bases and V 0 bases, and 8 bases lay outside the gene matches. For the CDR3, the DNA is TGTGCCAGCAGCTTGGCTGTCGGGACAGCGTATTCACCCCTCCACTTT. Translating it yields CASSLAVGTAYSPLHF.

The V call is TRBV20-1, the J call TRBJ1-1; no firm D call. This CDR3 has 14 residues. Germline lookup yields CDR1 DFQATT and CDR2 SNEGSKA (reference sequence). Trimming pared 3 bases from V and 0 bases from J, leaving 11 bases between. DNA for the CDR3: TGCAGTGCTAGTTGGCACAGCATGAACACTGAAGCTTTCTTT. It translates to CSASWHSMNTEAFF.

V is TRBV7-2 and J is TRBJ2-5, with D possibly TRBD1 on 5 matching bases. Germline V CDR1 and CDR2: SGHTA, FQGNSA. V lost 5 bases and J lost 1, with 11 bases in between. The CDR3 runs to 14 residues. CDR3 nucleotides: TGTGCCAGCAGCCTTCAGGGCCTCCAAGAGACCCAGTACTTC. Amino acids: CASSLQGLQETQYF.

Only one count was recorded for this clone. This chain uses TRBV19 with TRBJ2-1, with a tentative D call TRBD2 (7 bases). The ends were cut back, 6 bases at V and 0 bases at J, with 9 bases in the middle. The CDR3 spans 14 residues. Looked up from germline, CDR1 is LNHDA and CDR2 is SQIVND (reference sequence). The CDR3: CASSGGPSYNEQFF. In DNA form, the CDR3 reads TGTGCCAGTAGCGGGGGGCCCTCCTACAATGAGCAGTTCTTC.